These T cell receptor beta chains were read from a single sample in a study of blood T cell repertoires in COVID-19. Sequencing was performed with immunoSEQ multiplex PCR; in TCRdb, only in-frame clones are kept and a portion is missing. This table has 150,000 to 200,000 clones, around 80% appearing once. Sequencing used peripheral blood. The receptors here all came from a woman of 80 years or more with acute or convalescent COVID-19. Both conserved end residues are part of each CDR3. D genes are given only for firm matches. Not all rows give a size; the values are once, few, many and, for expanded clones, a class.

>few|TRBV6-5|TRBJ1-1|NA
TGTGCCAGCAGTTTATTTGGCGGGGACACTGAAGCTTTCTTT
CASSLFGGDTEAFF
>NA|TRBV19|TRBJ1-2|NA
TGTGCCAGTAGTACACCGGGACACGCTAACTATGGCTACACCTTC
CASSTPGHANYGYTF
>many|TRBV18|TRBJ2-7|TRBD1
TGTGCCAGCTCACCACTTGGCGCGGGACAGGGGGGTTCCTACGAGCAGTACTTC
CASSPLGAGQGGSYEQYF
>NA|TRBV5-5|TRBJ1-2|NA
TGTGCCAGCAGACTCACGATACAGGGCTATGGCTACACCTTC
CASRLTIQGYGYTF
>few|TRBV4-2|TRBJ2-7|NA
TGTGCCAGCAGCCAAGAAGGTTCGGTCCCCTTGGGGCTATACGAGCAGTACTTC
CASSQEGSVPLGLYEQYF
>NA|TRBV19|TRBJ2-3|TRBD2
TGTGCCAGTAGTATAAGACTAGCGGGGGGGCCGGTATCACACACAGATACGCAGTATTTT
CASSIRLAGGPVSHTDTQYF
>many|TRBV2|TRBJ1-4|NA
TGTGCCAGAAGCAACGGAGCTACGGGTGAAAAACTGTTTTTT
CARSNGATGEKLFF
>NA|TRBV6-1|TRBJ1-5|TRBD1
TGTGCCAGCAGTGCAGAACAGGGGGTCGGGCGGGGGCCCCAGCATTTT
CASSAEQGVGRGPQHF
>NA|TRBV4-2|TRBJ1-1|NA
TGTGCCAGCAACTGGCGGGGGAACACTGAAGCTTTCTTT
CASNWRGNTEAFF
>NA|TRBV10-3|TRBJ2-3|TRBD2
TGTGCCATCAGCCGACTAGCGGGGGGAGCAACTAGCACAGATACGCAGTATTTT
CAISRLAGGATSTDTQYF
>once|TRBV11-3|TRBJ2-7|TRBD1
TGTGCCAGCAGCCCCGGGGGGGGACAGGGGGCCTACGAGCAGTACTTC
CASSPGGGQGAYEQYF
>NA|TRBV19|TRBJ2-2|NA
TGTGCCAGTAGTGCTTCCGGGACAATCAACACCGGGGAGCTGTTTTTT
CASSASGTINTGELFF
>NA|TRBV19|TRBJ1-5|TRBD1
TGTGCCAGTAGCACACAGGGGGCGCAAATCAATCAGCCCCAGCATTTT
CASSTQGAQINQPQHF
>NA|TRBV18|TRBJ2-3|NA
TGTGCCAGCTCACCACCGCGCAGCGGTAGCACAGATACGCAGTATTTT
CASSPPRSGSTDTQYF
>few|TRBV5-4|TRBJ1-3|NA
TGTGCCAGCAGCTTGGGGGGGGTGACAGATGGAAACACCATATATTTT
CASSLGGVTDGNTIYF
>NA|TRBV7-2|TRBJ2-1|TRBD2
TGTGCCAGCAGCTTAGGGGCTAGCGGTCACAATGAGCAGTTCTTC
CASSLGASGHNEQFF
>NA|TRBV6-5|TRBJ2-5|NA
TGTGCCAGCAGGACGCGGGGAGAGACCCAGTACTTC
CASRTRGETQYF
>NA|TRBV28|TRBJ2-7|NA
TGTGCCAGCAATGGGGCCCCCCTTACCTACGAGCAGTACTTC
CASNGAPLTYEQYF
>NA|TRBV3-1/TRBV3-2|TRBJ1-2|NA
TGTGCCAGCAGCGGACTGTCCGCGGGACGGAACTATGGCTACACCTTC
CASSGLSAGRNYGYTF
>once|TRBV7-2|TRBJ2-2|TRBD2
TGTGCCAGCAGCTCCCCGGGACTAGCTGAGCTGTTTTTT
CASSSPGLAELFF
>NA|TRBV5-1|TRBJ1-1|NA
TGCGCCAGCAGCTTGGTGGGGATTACGGGGACTGAAGCTTTCTTT
CASSLVGITGTEAFF
>NA|TRBV3-1/TRBV3-2|TRBJ2-3|TRBD1
TGTGCCAGCAGCCCCCCCGGGACAGGGGAAACAGATACGCAGTATTTT
CASSPPGTGETDTQYF
>NA|TRBV7-9|TRBJ2-3|TRBD2
TGTGCCAGCAGCTCAGCGGGGGGGCCGGATACGCAGTATTTT
CASSSAGGPDTQYF
>NA|TRBV10-3|TRBJ2-7|TRBD2
TGTGCCATCAGTAAGCGGACTAGCGGGAGTTACGAGCAGTACTTC
CAISKRTSGSYEQYF
>NA|TRBV9|TRBJ1-3|TRBD1
TGTGCCAGCAGCATGGACAGGGGGGGCTCTGGAAACACCATATATTTT
CASSMDRGGSGNTIYF
>NA|TRBV6-2/TRBV6-3|TRBJ2-1|TRBD2
TGTGCCAGCAGTTACGATTTAGCGGGGAAGGGGAATGAGCAGTTCTTC
CASSYDLAGKGNEQFF
>NA|TRBV19|TRBJ2-2|TRBD1
TGTGCCAGTAGTATTTCCCCGGCAGGGGGCGTATCCGGGGAGCTGTTTTTT
CASSISPAGGVSGELFF
>NA|TRBV2|TRBJ1-1|NA
TGTGCCAGCAGTGGGACTTTCAACACTGAAGCTTTCTTT
CASSGTFNTEAFF
>NA|TRBV7-2|TRBJ2-1|TRBD1
TGTGCCAGCAGCTTAGCCGGGACAGTTGCCTACAATGAGCAGTTCTTC
CASSLAGTVAYNEQFF
>NA|TRBV6-5|TRBJ1-5|NA
TGTGCCAGCAGTTCCGTCAATCAGCCCCAGCATTTT
CASSSVNQPQHF
>once|TRBV28|TRBJ2-7|NA
TGTGCCAGCAGTTTAGGGCTAGCCCTTATCCCCGAGCAGTACTTC
CASSLGLALIPEQYF
>few|TRBV15|TRBJ2-3|TRBD2
TGTGCCACCGGGACTAAGGGGTGGACAGATACGCAGTATTTT
CATGTKGWTDTQYF
>NA|TRBV2|TRBJ2-3|NA
TGTGCCAGCAGCTCTTCGGGGGGCACAGATACGCAGTATTTT
CASSSSGGTDTQYF
>NA|TRBV28|TRBJ1-4|TRBD1
TGTGCCACCCACAGGGGTCCCGCTGAAAAACTGTTTTTT
CATHRGPAEKLFF
>once|TRBV5-1|TRBJ2-5|NA
TGCGCCAGCCGACAGGCACAAGAGACCCAGTACTTC
CASRQAQETQYF
>NA|TRBV7-2|TRBJ2-1|NA
TGTGCCAGCAGCTTAGAGGGACTCGGGCACAATGAGCAGTTCTTC
CASSLEGLGHNEQFF
>NA|TRBV19|TRBJ1-4|NA
TGTGCCAGATCACCGAGGGAGAGGGCTGAGGGTAGGGAAAAACTGTTTTTT
CARSPRERAEGREKLFF
>NA|TRBV28|TRBJ1-5|NA
TGTGCCAGCAAGTGGGGGGGCAATAGCAATCAGCCCCAGCATTTT
CASKWGGNSNQPQHF
>once|TRBV5-5|TRBJ2-3|NA
TGTGCCAGCAGCTTGGATCCACAGGTGCCAAAGGGGGTAGATACGCAGTATTTT
CASSLDPQVPKGVDTQYF
>NA|TRBV5-1|TRBJ2-5|TRBD2
TGCGCCAGCAGCTCCTCACCGGGACTAGTAGAGACCCAGTACTTC
CASSSSPGLVETQYF
>NA|TRBV6-5|TRBJ1-2|NA
TGTGCCAGCAGTCATCATAGGGGGAACTACTATGGCTACACCTTC
CASSHHRGNYYGYTF
>NA|TRBV6-5|TRBJ2-7|NA
TGTGCCAGCAGTTACGGCGGGGGCCCCCCCTACGAGCAGTACTTC
CASSYGGGPPYEQYF
>once|TRBV28|TRBJ1-4|NA
TGTGCCAGCAGTTTACTCGTTGCCGGGACAAGGAATGAAAAACTGTTTTTT
CASSLLVAGTRNEKLFF
>NA|TRBV14|TRBJ1-3|NA
TGTGCCAGCAGCCAAGACAGGTCTGGAAACACCATATATTTT
CASSQDRSGNTIYF
>NA|TRBV7-2|TRBJ2-3|TRBD2
TGTGCCAGCAGCTTATTTGGCGGGGGGGCATCAGATACGCAGTATTTT
CASSLFGGGASDTQYF
>NA|TRBV6-5|TRBJ2-7|TRBD2
TGTGCCAGCAGTTACTCGAGTCGCGGGAGAAGGGGCGAGCAGTACTTC
CASSYSSRGRRGEQYF
>NA|TRBV5-4|TRBJ2-5|NA
TGTGCCAGCAGCTTGGGAACGGCACGGGGGGAGACCCAGTACTTC
CASSLGTARGETQYF
>NA|TRBV9|TRBJ2-2|TRBD2
TGTGCCAGCAGCCCTGGACTAGCGGGGACCGGGGAGCTGTTTTTT
CASSPGLAGTGELFF
>NA|TRBV3-1/TRBV3-2|TRBJ2-1|TRBD2
TGTGCCAGCAGCCAAGGGACTAGCTCTGACAATGAGCAGTTCTTC
CASSQGTSSDNEQFF
>NA|TRBV30|TRBJ1-5|NA
TGTGCCTGGAGTCCCCAGGGTTTACAGCCCCAGCATTTT
CAWSPQGLQPQHF
>NA|TRBV15|TRBJ1-4|TRBD1
TGTGCCACCAGCAGAGGGGGGACAGGGATGAATGAAAAACTGTTTTTT
CATSRGGTGMNEKLFF
>NA|TRBV25-1|TRBJ1-6|TRBD1
TGTGCCAGCAGTGCACAGGGGCGGTATAATTCACCCCTCCACTTT
CASSAQGRYNSPLHF
>NA|TRBV3-1/TRBV3-2|TRBJ2-3|NA
TGTGCCAGCAGCCAAGGGACTATGTTCGATACGCAGTATTTT
CASSQGTMFDTQYF
>NA|TRBV2|TRBJ1-4|NA
TGTGCCAGCAGTGAACTCCCAGGGACTAATGAAAAACTGTTTTTT
CASSELPGTNEKLFF
>NA|TRBV5-5|TRBJ2-1|NA
TGTGCCAGCACCGGGACATATCGAGTCAATGAGCAGTTCTTC
CASTGTYRVNEQFF
>once|TRBV2|TRBJ1-4|TRBD1
TGTGCCAGCAACTACAGGGGGTTCAATGAAAAACTGTTTTTT
CASNYRGFNEKLFF